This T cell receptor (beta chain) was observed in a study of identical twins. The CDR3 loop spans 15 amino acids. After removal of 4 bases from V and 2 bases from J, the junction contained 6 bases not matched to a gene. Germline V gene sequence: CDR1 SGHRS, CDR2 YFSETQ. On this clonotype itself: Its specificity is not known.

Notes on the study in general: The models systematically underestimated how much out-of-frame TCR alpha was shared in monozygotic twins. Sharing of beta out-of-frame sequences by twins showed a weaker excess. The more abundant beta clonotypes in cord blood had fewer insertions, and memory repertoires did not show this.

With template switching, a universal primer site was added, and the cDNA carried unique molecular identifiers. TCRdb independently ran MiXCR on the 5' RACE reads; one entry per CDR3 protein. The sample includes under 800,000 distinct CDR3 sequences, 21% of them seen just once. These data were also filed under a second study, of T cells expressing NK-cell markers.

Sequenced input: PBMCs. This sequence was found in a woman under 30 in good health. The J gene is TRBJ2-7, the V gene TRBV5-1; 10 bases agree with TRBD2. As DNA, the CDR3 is TGCGCCAGCAGCCCGATAGCGGGAGGTCCCTACGAGCAGTACTTC. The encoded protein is CASSPIAGGPYEQYF. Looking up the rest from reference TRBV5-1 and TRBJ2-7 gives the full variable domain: KAGVTQTPRYLIKTRGQQVTLSCSPISGHRSVSWYQQTPGQGLQFLFEYFSETQRNKGNFPGRFSGRQFSNSRSEMNVSTLELGDSALYLCASSPIAGGPYEQYFGPGTRLTVT.